The 20 T cell receptor beta chains given below trace back to one sample, sequenced in a study of shared T cell receptors in the human thymus. The assay was immunoSEQ multiplex PCR, and TCRdb's table has in-frame clones only and misses some. The repertoire holds roughly 710,000 clones, with approximately 85% as singletons. These data are also associated with another study on human thymus T cells.

Sample: thymocytes. Receptors were obtained from a girl in the first two years of life with a congenital heart defect.

This rearrangement joins TRBV15 to TRBJ1-6; unclear D gene. Trimming cost V 3 bases and J 7 bases, with 13 bases left between them. CDR3 length: 15 residues. Germline loops: CDR1 LNHNV, CDR2 YYDKDF (reference sequence). In DNA form, the CDR3 reads TGTGCCACCAGCAGGGTCAGCCTAGCCAATTCACCCCTCCACTTT. Amino acid sequence: CATSRVSLANSPLHF. Using reference TRBV15 and TRBJ1-6 for the parts outside the CDR3, the full variable domain is DAMVIQNPRYQVTQFGKPVTLSCSQTLNHNVMYWYQQKSSQAPKLLFHYYDKDFNNEADTPDNFQSRRPNTSFCFLDIRSPGLGDTAMYLCATSRVSLANSPLHFGNGTRLTVT.

V gene TRBV9 combines with J gene TRBJ1-2, with D tentatively TRBD1 (5 bases). The V gene lost 4 bases and the J gene lost 6 bases, with 16 bases spanning the gap. The CDR3 sequence is 14 residues long. Germline CDR1 and CDR2: SGDLS and YYNGEE. For the CDR3, the DNA is TGTGCCAGCAGCTATCAGGGCGCGGTGGATGGCTACACCTTC. Translation: CASSYQGAVDGYTF.

This chain joins TRBV5-6 and TRBJ1-2; TRBD1 matches 7 bases. The CDR3 length is 17 residues. The V gene's germline CDR1 is SGHDT and CDR2 YYEEEE. The V and J ends lost 1 base and 5 bases, in that order; junction bases with no gene match: 14. The CDR3 here is CASSLPPLGDSLYGYTF. DNA of the CDR3: TGTGCCAGCAGCTTGCCCCCATTGGGGGACAGCCTTTATGGCTACACCTTC. The full variable domain, rest sourced from reference TRBV5-6 and TRBJ1-2, is DAGVTQSPTHLIKTRGQQVTLRCSPKSGHDTVSWYQQALGQGPQFIFQYYEEEERQRGNFPDRFSGHQFPNYSSELNVNALLLGDSALYLCASSLPPLGDSLYGYTFGSGTRLTVV.

The chain employs TRBV4-1 and TRBJ1-2, with TRBD1 identical over 7 bases. Germline loops: CDR1 MGHRA, CDR2 YSYEKL. The junction had 12 bases not matched to a gene; V was cut back by 1 base and J by 4 bases. The CDR3 has 17 amino acids. For the CDR3, the DNA is TGCGCCAGCAGCCAAGGTGTCGGACAGGATCCTTCCTATGGCTACACCTTC. Translating it yields CASSQGVGQDPSYGYTF.

The chain joins TRBV11-2 to TRBJ2-3, with a weak D call TRBD2 (5 bases). The CDR3 has 15 amino acids. V shed 1 base and J shed 1 base, with 9 bases lying between them. The germline gives CDR1 SGHAT, CDR2 FQNNGV. CDR3 amino acids: CASSLVVSGTDTQYF. The CDR3 DNA is TGTGCCAGCAGCTTAGTAGTTAGCGGCACAGATACGCAGTATTTT.

This chain uses TRBV5-1 with TRBJ2-4, with D possibly TRBD2 on 6 matching bases. The germline V gene has CDR1 SGHRS and CDR2 YFSETQ. V was shortened by 7 bases and J by 6 bases, with 14 bases between the two germline ends. CDR3 length equals 13 residues. CDR3 DNA: TGCGCCAGCCGTGCGGGAATGATAAACATTCAGTACTTC. Translated: CASRAGMINIQYF.

The chain is built from TRBV6-5 and TRBJ2-7; 9 bases are a match to TRBD1. The CDR3 totals 15 residues. V was pared by 5 bases and J by 5 bases, with 10 bases of the junction left unmatched. The V gene's germline CDR1 is MNHEY and CDR2 SVGAGI. The CDR3 spells CASSPDRDRDHEQYF. Written as DNA, the CDR3 is TGTGCCAGCAGTCCGGACCGGGACAGGGATCACGAGCAGTACTTC.

The chain links TRBV2 to TRBJ2-1, with D tentatively TRBD2 (6 bases). CDR3 length equals 14 residues. Per germline, CDR1 SNHLY and CDR2 FYNNEI. V dropped 9 bases and J dropped 5 bases, with 17 bases sitting between them. In nucleotides, the CDR3 is TGTGCCAGTTGGTGGACGCGGGGAGACAATGAGCAGTTCTTC. It specifies CASWWTRGDNEQFF.

Of note for this clone: Other DNA sequences within the sample encode an identical CDR3. This chain joins TRBV30 and TRBJ1-6; 9 bases align to TRBD1. V lost 2 bases to trimming and J lost 8 bases; unmatched junction nucleotides: 25. The CDR3 has 21 amino acids. In germline, CDR1 is GTSNPN, CDR2 SVGIG (reference sequence). The CDR3 here is CAWSFPFNPDRGLNRDSPLHF. For the CDR3, the DNA is TGTGCCTGGAGTTTTCCATTCAACCCGGACAGGGGACTCAATCGGGATTCACCCCTCCACTTT.

The CDR3 loop reads CASSQRNRRNTEAFF. CDR3 coding DNA: TGTGCCAGCAGCCAACGTAACAGGAGGAACACTGAAGCTTTCTTT. The chain is built from TRBV14 and TRBJ1-1; TRBD1 is a possible D gene (5 bases). The V gene's germline CDR1 is SGHDN and CDR2 FVKESK. Trimming took off 2 bases at V and 1 base at J, with 11 bases between the two ends. CDR3 length: 15 residues.

The chain employs TRBV6-5 and TRBJ2-2, with unresolved D. The CDR3 consists of 15 residues. V dropped 3 bases and J dropped 0 bases, with 8 bases sitting between them. The germline gives CDR1 MNHEY, CDR2 SVGAGI. CDR3 residues: CASSYGRPNTGELFF. Here the CDR3 DNA reads TGTGCCAGCAGTTATGGCAGGCCGAACACCGGGGAGCTGTTTTTT.

The chain is built from TRBV19 and TRBJ2-7; 10 positions agree with TRBD1. The CDR3 sequence is 15 residues long. Per the germline V gene, CDR1 is LNHDA and CDR2 is SQIVND (reference sequence). V shed 5 bases, J shed 2 bases, and the junction held 6 bases outside the gene matches. CDR3 nucleotide sequence: TGTGCCAGTAGTCGACAGGGGGCGAATGCCTACGAGCAGTACTTC. Its translation: CASSRQGANAYEQYF. The full variable domain, with the rest looked up from reference TRBV19 and TRBJ2-7, is DGGITQSPKYLFRKEGQNVTLSCEQNLNHDAMYWYRQDPGQGLRLIYYSQIVNDFQKGDIAEGYSVSREKKESFPLTVTSAQKNPTAFYLCASSRQGANAYEQYFGPGTRLTVT.

The chain joins TRBV19 to TRBJ1-4, with 10 positions matching TRBD1. Trimming removed 2 bases from V and 13 bases from J; junction bases left unmatched: 25. CDR1 LNHDA and CDR2 SQIVND come from the germline V gene (reference sequence). CDR3 length: 20 amino acids. The CDR3 DNA is TGTGCCAGTAGTATACCACAGAGGGACAGGGGTGGCGGTCCAGAGAGCGGACTGTTTTTT. This gives the protein CASSIPQRDRGGGPESGLFF.

This chain uses TRBV4-3 with TRBJ2-7, with D perhaps TRBD1 (6 bases). The CDR3 is 16 amino acids. Germline loops: CDR1 LGHNA, CDR2 YSLEER. Trimming pared 0 bases from V and 10 bases from J, leaving 22 bases between. Written as DNA, the CDR3 is TGCGCCAGCAGCCAAGAGGGAGACAGGACCGGCGCGGCACAGTACTTC. This codes for CASSQEGDRTGAAQYF.

The V gene is TRBV6-5, the J gene TRBJ1-2; 7 bases are a match to TRBD1. Germline trimming cut 5 bases from V and 4 bases from J; bases unmatched to any gene: 7. CDR3 length: 14 amino acids. The V gene's germline CDR1 is MNHEY and CDR2 SVGAGI. CDR3 in amino acids: CASSRHRGGYGYTF. Written as DNA, the CDR3 is TGTGCCAGCAGTCGCCACAGGGGCGGCTATGGCTACACCTTC.

The chain joins TRBV5-1 to TRBJ2-5; 12 bases map to TRBD2. The CDR3 sequence is 19 residues long. V lost 5 bases, J lost 4 bases, and 18 bases stayed unmatched. CDR1 and CDR2 (germline): SGHRS, YFSETQ. The CDR3 reads CASRQTLSLAGGYGETQYF. In nucleotides, the CDR3 is TGCGCCAGCAGGCAAACCTTATCACTAGCGGGGGGCTATGGAGAGACCCAGTACTTC.

Points on this clone: Other DNA sequences in this sample translate to the same CDR3. The chain is built from TRBV5-5 and TRBJ1-5; D is perhaps TRBD1 (6 bases). Germline V gene sequence: CDR1 SGHKS, CDR2 YYEKEE (reference sequence). The CDR3 spans 14 residues. The V and J ends lost 2 bases and 7 bases respectively, with 13 bases between them. The CDR3 loop is CASSFDRKGQPQHF. For the CDR3, the DNA is TGTGCCAGCAGCTTCGACAGGAAGGGACAGCCCCAGCATTTT.

The chain carries TRBV29-1 and TRBJ2-7; 7 nucleotides align to TRBD2. V dropped 7 bases and J dropped 3; count of bases not matched to a gene: 12. The CDR3 contains 14 residues. Germline V gives CDR1 SQVTM, CDR2 ANQGSEA. CDR3 sequence: CSARDYRSRYEQYF. DNA of the CDR3: TGCAGCGCCCGGGACTATCGTTCACGCTACGAGCAGTACTTC.

This rearrangement joins TRBV6-1 to TRBJ2-7; TRBD1 aligns across 9 bases. The V gene's germline CDR1 is MNHNS and CDR2 SASEGT. The V gene end was trimmed by 3 bases and the J gene end by 6 bases; junction bases not matched to a gene: 6. The CDR3 totals 14 residues. In nucleotides, the CDR3 is TGTGCCAGCAGTGAGTGGGACAGGGCCCTCGAGCAGTACTTC. The encoded protein is CASSEWDRALEQYF.

V usage is TRBV15 and J usage is TRBJ2-1, with D perhaps matching TRBD2 (6 bases). The CDR3 is 15 residues long. Germline V lookup: CDR1 LNHNV, CDR2 YYDKDF (reference sequence). Trimming stripped 3 bases from V and 4 bases from J, with 13 bases between. The CDR3 bases are TGTGCCACCAGCAGGGGCGGGATCGGATACAATGAGCAGTTCTTC. As protein: CATSRGGIGYNEQFF.